This TCR beta chain was profiled in a study of shared clonotypes between healthy human individuals. It was across several immunoSEQ plates that each subset's genomic DNA was evenly split. Under the authors' procedure: ImmunoSEQ only sent back junction sequences with no quality scores, so filtering was done differently. Data came from immunoSEQ multiplex PCR; TCRdb stores just in-frame clones and leaves some out. The V and J calls and clone size were taken over from that table, and D and trimming were inferred from the DNA. The sample comprises approximately 2.1 million clones, over 90% of which are singletons, and about 0.41% rests with the top ten. Sequenced input: naive CD4+ T cells from PBMCs. Subset noted: CD45RA+ positively selected. This TCR was sampled from a man between 18 and 35 years old in good health. Some clones in this sample may be carry-over from other donors' samples.

The CDR3 reads CASSLAGRVQETQYF. CDR3 in DNA: TGTGCCAGCAGCTTGGCCGGAAGGGTCCAAGAGACCCAGTACTTC. The chain employs TRBV5-6 and TRBJ2-5; D gene ambiguous. Germline CDR1 and CDR2: SGHDT and YYEEEE. V was cut by 0 bases and J by 1 base, with 10 bases left in between. The CDR3 is 15 amino acids.